The 21 T cell receptor beta chains below were found in one sample sequenced in a study of CD8+ T cells in alopecia areata. Sequencing templates came from extracted RNA that was reverse transcribed into cDNA. Only in-frame clones appear in the TCRdb table, and some are missing; sequencing was by immunoSEQ multiplex PCR. The sample consists of fewer than 250,000 clones, 60% of them appearing once. As for treatment: oral pan-JAK inhibitor, 5-10 mg twice daily. The material sequenced was CD4+ T cells sorted from blood, taken at week 4, from a patient treated with tofacitinib. These receptors originate from a human donor with alopecia areata.

This clone has just a few counts. For the CDR3, the DNA is TGTGCCAGCAGCTTACCAGGGGGCGGGGCTGGGGCCAACGTCCTGACTTTC. Amino acid sequence: CASSLPGGGAGANVLTF. This sequence joins TRBV13 and TRBJ2-6; 8 bases are a match to TRBD1. The ends lost 2 bases at V and 2 bases at J; junction bases unmatched: 5. This CDR3 spans 17 amino acids. Germline CDR1 PRHDT, CDR2 FYEKMQ (reference sequence).

V gene TRBV5-1 combines with J gene TRBJ2-3; the D gene is possibly TRBD2 (5 bases). Trimming removed 0 bases from V and 3 bases from J, with 8 bases in between. Germline V lookup: CDR1 SGHRS, CDR2 YFSETQ. This CDR3 region has 14 residues. CDR3: CASSLGPGTDTQYF. The CDR3 DNA sequence: TGCGCCAGCAGCTTGGGACCGGGGACAGATACGCAGTATTTT.

V and J are TRBV11-2 and TRBJ1-4; the match to TRBD1 covers 7 bases. This CDR3 comprises 15 residues. CDR1 and CDR2 from the germline V gene are SGHAT and FQNNGV. The V gene end was trimmed by 2 bases and the J gene end by 4 bases; junction bases not matched to a gene: 4. The CDR3 reads CASSLLRGDNEKLFF. The CDR3 bases are TGTGCCAGCAGCTTACTCAGGGGGGATAATGAAAAACTGTTTTTT.

This clone was seen a few times. The chain employs TRBV29-1 and TRBJ2-2; 9 bases fit TRBD1. This CDR3 region has 15 residues. Germline values: CDR1 SQVTM, CDR2 ANQGSEA. The trim removed 5 bases at V and 5 bases at J, leaving 9 bases unmatched. The CDR3, as DNA: TGCAGCGTTCCCAGACAGGGGGAAGGGACCGGGGAGCTGTTTTTT. Its protein is CSVPRQGEGTGELFF.

The CDR3: CASRTEAGTGELFF. CDR3 DNA sequence: TGCGCCAGCAGGACCGAGGCCGGAACCGGGGAGCTGTTTTTT. The chain recombines TRBV5-1 with TRBJ2-2, with D hard to call. The germline gives CDR1 SGHRS, CDR2 YFSETQ. Trimming removed 5 bases at V and 5 bases at J, with 13 bases between. This CDR3 is 14 amino acids long.

This chain connects TRBV4-1 to TRBJ1-2; 9 bases align to TRBD1. The CDR3 is made up of 18 amino acids. The V gene end was trimmed by 4 bases and the J gene end by 0 bases; junction bases not matched to a gene: 12. From germline, CDR1 is MGHRA and CDR2 YSYEKL. The CDR3 coding sequence is TGCGCCAGCAGCCGGGAAGTGGAGACAGGGGGAGCTAACTATGGCTACACCTTC. Translated, it gives CASSREVETGGANYGYTF.

Comment on this clone: A read error may produce the germline difference seen at one junction end. This chain joins TRBV15 and TRBJ2-7; maybe TRBD2 (6 bases). The germline gives CDR1 LNHNV, CDR2 YYDKDF (reference sequence). This CDR3 contains 12 residues. DNA for the CDR3: TGTGCCACCAGCCGGGGGTCCTACGAACAGTACTTC. Translating it yields CATSRGSYEQYF. Filled out from reference TRBV15 and TRBJ2-7, the complete variable domain reads DAMVIQNPRYQVTQFGKPVTLSCSQTLNHNVMYWYQQKSSQAPKLLFHYYDKDFNNEADTPDNFQSRRPNTSFCFLDIRSPGLGDTAMYLCATSRGSYEQYFGPGTRLTVT.

This clone appeared a few times. The chain uses TRBV30 and TRBJ1-4, with D possibly being TRBD1 (5 bases). V shed 4 bases and J shed 4 bases, with 16 bases lying between them. The CDR3 extends over 15 amino acids. Germline CDR1 and CDR2: GTSNPN and SVGIG (reference sequence). The chain's CDR3 is CAWKFRDRVNEKLFF. CDR3 nucleotides: TGTGCCTGGAAATTCCGCGACAGAGTTAATGAAAAACTGTTTTTT.

The rearrangement links TRBV30 to TRBJ1-3, with D uncertain. Germline V lookup: CDR1 GTSNPN, CDR2 SVGIG (reference sequence). Trimming removed 7 bases at V and 4 bases at J, with 8 bases between. This CDR3 spans 11 amino acids. CDR3 loop: CASTSGNTIYF. The DNA for the CDR3 is TGTGCCTCAACATCCGGAAACACCATATATTTT.

The CDR3 region has the DNA TGTGCCGTGGGGAATGCGGGGAACACTGAAGCTTTCTTT. This gives the protein CAVGNAGNTEAFF. This rearrangement joins TRBV30 to TRBJ1-1, with D unresolved. The CDR3 has 13 residues. Germline loops: CDR1 GTSNPN, CDR2 SVGIG (reference sequence). Trimming took 8 bases from V and 1 from J, leaving 14 bases between them.

This chain connects TRBV18 to TRBJ2-1; the D is unclear. This CDR3 region has 14 residues. CDR1 and CDR2 (germline): KGHSH, LQKENI. V was trimmed by 6 bases and J by 7 bases, leaving 16 bases between them. Here the CDR3 reads CASSLPDGWNEQFF. The CDR3, as DNA: TGTGCCAGCTCGTTACCGGACGGGTGGAATGAGCAGTTCTTC.

The V gene is TRBV6-6, the J gene TRBJ2-5, with a tentative D call TRBD1 (5 bases). This CDR3 is built from 12 residues. V dropped 7 bases and J dropped 4 bases, with 10 bases sitting between them. From germline, CDR1 is MNHNY and CDR2 SVGAGI (reference sequence). CDR3 sequence (DNA): TGTGCCAGCACCCAGGGAAGAGAGACCCAGTACTTC. This encodes CASTQGRETQYF.

This clone was recorded a few times. The chain links TRBV7-3 to TRBJ2-3, with 14 bases fitting TRBD2. V trimming: 6 bases; J trimming: 14 bases; junction bases outside the gene matches: 10. Germline V CDR1 and CDR2: SGHTA, FQGTGA. The length of the CDR3 is 14 residues. This CDR3 is CASRQSGLAGARYF. The CDR3 coding sequence is TGTGCCAGCAGACAATCGGGACTAGCGGGAGCAAGGTATTTT.

The rearrangement uses TRBV4-2 and TRBJ1-3; D not resolved. V lost 0 bases and J lost 4, with 1 base in between. CDR3 length: 12 amino acids. Germline CDR1 LGHNA, CDR2 YNFKEQ. The CDR3 DNA follows: TGTGCCAGCAGCCAAGAGGGAAACACCATATATTTT. Amino acid sequence: CASSQEGNTIYF.

V and J are TRBV29-1 and TRBJ2-1; TRBD2 matches at 12 bases. Trimming cost V 3 bases and J 4 bases; bases outside gene matches: 7. This CDR3 has 16 residues. Per germline, CDR1 SQVTM and CDR2 ANQGSEA. Here the CDR3 DNA reads TGCAGCGTTGACATCGGACTAGCGGGGATATACAATGAGCAGTTCTTC. The encoded protein is CSVDIGLAGIYNEQFF.

The chain joins TRBV4-2 to TRBJ2-7, with 8 positions matching TRBD1. The CDR3 is 15 residues long. V shed 2 bases, J shed 3 bases, and the junction held 6 bases outside the gene matches. Germline V CDR1 and CDR2: LGHNA, YNFKEQ. Here the CDR3 reads CASSQPGQASYEQYF. CDR3 coding DNA: TGTGCCAGCAGCCAACCGGGACAGGCGAGCTACGAGCAGTACTTC.

This clone was observed once. The chain couples TRBV19 to TRBJ1-1, with TRBD1 as a possible D gene (5 bases). This CDR3 comprises 15 residues. V shed 2 bases and J shed 2 bases, with 12 bases lying between them. Germline V gene sequence: CDR1 LNHDA, CDR2 SQIVND (reference sequence). CDR3 bases: TGTGCCAGTAGTATACAGGGTGGTCGAAACACTGAAGCTTTCTTT. Translation: CASSIQGGRNTEAFF.

This clone showed up just a few times. V and J are TRBV4-1 and TRBJ2-6; no definite D call. Germline CDR1 reads MGHRA; CDR2 reads YSYEKL. Trimming stripped 2 bases from V and 13 bases from J, with 12 bases between. The CDR3 runs 13 residues. Here the CDR3 reads CASSQTLEKVLTF. CDR3 sequence (DNA): TGCGCCAGCAGCCAAACACTGGAGAAAGTCCTGACTTTC.

The chain uses TRBV10-3 and TRBJ2-5; D perhaps matches TRBD1 (6 bases). Germline values: CDR1 ENHRY, CDR2 SYGVKD. The CDR3 covers 16 residues. V shed 4 bases and J shed 0 bases, with 15 bases lying between them. CDR3 coding DNA: TGTGCCATCAGTGCCGTGACAGGCTCGTACCAAGAGACCCAGTACTTC. The encoded protein is CAISAVTGSYQETQYF.

This rearrangement joins TRBV13 to TRBJ2-1; D gene unclear. V gave up 4 bases and J gave up 6 bases, with 10 bases separating them. Germline V gene lookup returns CDR1 PRHDT and CDR2 FYEKMQ (reference sequence). This CDR3 contains 13 residues. CDR3: CASSSTVTNEQFF. Here the CDR3 DNA reads TGTGCCAGCAGCTCAACAGTAACCAATGAGCAGTTCTTC.

The chain combines TRBV5-1 with TRBJ1-1; no reliable D call. This CDR3 has 15 residues. CDR1 and CDR2 from the germline V gene are SGHRS and YFSETQ. The germline V and J ends were trimmed by 3 bases and 1 base, with 13 bases remaining between them. In nucleotides, the CDR3 is TGCGCCAGCAGCTCCTACGGGAGCAGGAACACTGAAGCTTTCTTT. Its protein product is CASSSYGSRNTEAFF.